These 11 T cell receptor beta chains came from one sample sequenced in a study of shared clonotypes between healthy human individuals (TCRdb year 2020). Library prep was done by the immunoSEQ multiplex PCR assay. The source is immuneACCESS, and TCRdb retained only in-frame sequences with V and J called. Part of the clones is not carried over; for the studies checked, unresolved V genes explain less than half of this, and the remainder is unexplained. The sample profile shows about 1.5 million clones; 95% to 99% of them were found once. Jointly, the top ten make up about 0.45% of the sample. Sequenced: naive CD4+ T cells sorted from blood. Explained via the paper, the cell subset or site label denotes: CD45RA+ positively selected. The receptors derive from a man younger than 45 in good health.

The J gene is TRBJ2-7, the V gene TRBV5-8; the D call may be TRBD1 or TRBD2 (6 bases each). Trimming took 4 bases from V and 4 from J, leaving 15 bases between them. The CDR3 consists of 14 residues. The germline CDR1 and CDR2 sequences are SGHTS and YDEGEE. CDR3 in DNA: TGTGCCAGCAGCAGGGGGGCAGGGGCTTACGAGCAGTACTTC. It specifies CASSRGAGAYEQYF.

The sample holds one count of this clone. V usage is TRBV15 and J usage is TRBJ2-7, with 7 bases that match TRBD2. The germline CDR1 and CDR2 sequences are LNHNV and YYDKDF (reference sequence). V lost 3 bases, J lost 3 bases, and 8 bases stayed unmatched. There are 15 residues in the CDR3. CDR3 residues: CATSSVGGGVYEQYF. The CDR3 coding sequence is TGTGCCACCAGCAGTGTCGGGGGAGGGGTCTACGAGCAGTACTTC.

This sequence joins TRBV15 and TRBJ2-7, with 7 bases lining up with TRBD1. Germline CDR1 is LNHNV and CDR2 is YYDKDF (reference sequence). The trim removed 0 bases at V and 3 bases at J, leaving 8 bases unmatched. CDR3 size: 16 residues. The chain's CDR3 is CATSRDTRGGLYEQYF. In DNA form, the CDR3 reads TGTGCCACCAGCAGAGATACCAGAGGGGGCCTCTACGAGCAGTACTTC.

The chain is built from TRBV5-6 and TRBJ2-7; 10 bases are shared with TRBD1. Germline V CDR1 and CDR2: SGHDT, YYEEEE. CDR3 size: 16 residues. The V segment lost 2 bases and the J segment 1 base; nucleotides outside the gene matches: 6. CDR3 region: CASSFILGQGSYEQYF. CDR3 nucleotide sequence: TGTGCCAGCAGCTTTATTTTGGGACAGGGGTCCTACGAGCAGTACTTC.

V usage is TRBV7-7 and J usage is TRBJ2-7; 8 bases are a match to TRBD1. The germline CDR1 and CDR2 sequences are SSHAT and FNYEAQ (reference sequence). This CDR3 comprises 14 residues. With 1 base clipped from V and 3 bases from J, the junction kept 2 bases outside the gene matches. CDR3: CASSLGDRGYEQYF. The CDR3 DNA sequence: TGTGCCAGCAGCTTAGGTGACAGGGGCTACGAGCAGTACTTC.

The rearrangement uses TRBV5-5 and TRBJ2-7; 8 bases align to TRBD2. CDR3 size: 14 residues. Germline trimming cut 0 bases from V and 4 bases from J; bases unmatched to any gene: 3. CDR1 and CDR2 (germline): SGHKS, YYEKEE (reference sequence). The CDR3 DNA sequence: TGTGCCAGCAGCTTGGTGGGGACTAGTTACGAGCAGTACTTC. Translation: CASSLVGTSYEQYF.

The chain is built from TRBV29-1 and TRBJ2-7, with a weak D call TRBD1 (5 bases). Looked up from germline, CDR1 is SQVTM and CDR2 is ANQGSEA. The V gene lost 5 bases and the J gene lost 5 bases, with 13 bases spanning the gap. The CDR3 sequence is 12 residues long. The CDR3 region has the DNA TGCAGCGTTTCTTCAGGGCCTAACGAGCAGTACTTC. Translating it yields CSVSSGPNEQYF.

This clone was seen a single time. V gene TRBV19 combines with J gene TRBJ2-7, with D possibly TRBD2 on 6 matching bases. Germline lookup yields CDR1 LNHDA and CDR2 SQIVND (reference sequence). The CDR3 has 14 amino acids. Between the trimmed V and J ends, which lost 4 bases and 1 base, there was a span of 11 bases. The CDR3 spells CASSTGGRSYEQYF. As DNA, the CDR3 is TGTGCCAGTAGTACCGGGGGTCGGTCCTACGAGCAGTACTTC.

The chain carries TRBV11-3 and TRBJ2-1, with 9 bases identical to TRBD2. Trimming removed 5 bases from V and 4 bases from J; junction bases left unmatched: 9. Germline CDR1 reads SGHNT; CDR2 reads YENEEA. The CDR3 runs 16 residues. The CDR3 DNA sequence: TGTGCCAGCAGCCGGCACGGACTAGCGCCTTACAATGAGCAGTTCTTC. This encodes CASSRHGLAPYNEQFF.

This chain links TRBV11-3 with TRBJ2-1; D is unresolved. The CDR3 spans 13 residues. Germline loops: CDR1 SGHNT, CDR2 YENEEA. V was clipped by 5 bases and J by 5 bases, with 10 bases between them. In DNA, the CDR3 is TGTGCCAGCAGCCGAAGTAGGGACAATGAGCAGTTCTTC. Its protein is CASSRSRDNEQFF. Based on the CDR3 plus reference TRBV11-3 and TRBJ2-1, the full variable domain is EAGVVQSPRYKIIEKKQPVAFWCNPISGHNTLYWYLQNLGQGPELLIRYENEEAVDDSQLPKDRFSAERLKGVDSTLKIQPAELGDSAVYLCASSRSRDNEQFFGPGTRLTVL.

This clone was recorded a few times. The chain is built from TRBV25-1 and TRBJ1-2; D is perhaps TRBD1 (6 bases). Germline V gene lookup returns CDR1 MGHDK and CDR2 SYGVNS. This CDR3 has 12 amino acids. Trimming removed 7 bases at V and 9 bases at J, with 15 bases between. CDR3 region: CASTGQPGSYTF. The CDR3 nucleotides are TGTGCCAGCACCGGACAGCCCGGGAGCTACACCTTC.